These T cell receptor beta chains were read from a single sample in a study of blood T cell repertoires in COVID-19. Profiled with immunoSEQ multiplex PCR; TCRdb holds only in-frame clones, not every one. The repertoire has some 320,000 clones, roughly nine tenths of them found once; the top ten carry around 2.5%. The material sequenced was PBMCs or T cells enriched from blood (not recorded which). These receptors originate from a man in his 60s who had recovered from COVID-19. Each CDR3 is given with its conserved first and last residue. A D gene is named only where the DNA matches it firmly. Clone size is shown for a subset of rows, as once, few, many or a class of expanded clone.

CDR3nt	CDR3aa	j_gene	d_gene	abundance	v_gene
TGCGCCAGCAGCCCCGCTGGACTTCCAGTCTACACCTTC	CASSPAGLPVYTF	TRBJ1-2	-	-	TRBV4-3
TGTGCCAGCAGCTTGGTTTTAAGGAGAAACTACGAGCAGTACTTC	CASSLVLRRNYEQYF	TRBJ2-7	-	once	TRBV5-8
TGTGCCAGCAGTGAGACCGTAGCGGTACACTCTGGGGCCAACGTCCTGACTTTC	CASSETVAVHSGANVLTF	TRBJ2-6	-	-	TRBV6-1
TGTGCCAGCAGCTACCCGGGACAAGGAAAGAATGAGCAGTTCTTC	CASSYPGQGKNEQFF	TRBJ2-1	-	-	TRBV5-4
TGTGCCAGTACCGAAACCCCGGGCGGGAGCACAGATACGCAGTATTTT	CASTETPGGSTDTQYF	TRBJ2-3	-	-	TRBV19
TGTGCCAGCAGCCAAGACGAGGGGGCGAGGGCCTACGAGCAGTACTTC	CASSQDEGARAYEQYF	TRBJ2-7	TRBD1	-	TRBV14
TGTGCCAGCAGCCCAGGGACAGCAGCATATGGCTACACCTTC	CASSPGTAAYGYTF	TRBJ1-2	TRBD1	-	TRBV27
TGTGCCAGCTCACCGGACAGCCCAGGCTACACCTTC	CASSPDSPGYTF	TRBJ1-2	-	-	TRBV18
TGTGCCAGCAGCCCCCGGGGACTAGCGGGAGTCGGATACTTC	CASSPRGLAGVGYF	TRBJ2-7	TRBD2	-	TRBV7-8
TGTGCCAGCAGCCTCAGGGGGCGATATGGCACTGAAGCTTTCTTT	CASSLRGRYGTEAFF	TRBJ1-1	TRBD1	-	TRBV3-1/TRBV3-2
TGTGCCAGTATCCCCGGGGGGATCATGAACACTGAAGCTTTCTTT	CASIPGGIMNTEAFF	TRBJ1-1	-	-	TRBV19
TGCGCCAGCAGCTTGGCTCCGGGACAGGGACCGAGCTCCTATAATTCACCCCTCCACTTT	CASSLAPGQGPSSYNSPLHF	TRBJ1-6	TRBD1	-	TRBV5-1
TGCGCCAGCAGTGCCCAGGGGAATCAGCCCCAGCATTTT	CASSAQGNQPQHF	TRBJ1-5	-	-	TRBV10-2
TGTGCCAGCTCACTGCAGACCCAGGGACAGGGGCGATTGAACACTGAAGCTTTCTTT	CASSLQTQGQGRLNTEAFF	TRBJ1-1	TRBD1	-	TRBV18
TGTGCCAGCACCGGTCCGGGACTAGGGACCTACGAGCAGTACTTC	CASTGPGLGTYEQYF	TRBJ2-7	TRBD2	few	TRBV7-9
TGCGCCAGCAGCCCCGGGGGGGGGTTAACCTCCTACAATGAGCAGTTCTTC	CASSPGGGLTSYNEQFF	TRBJ2-1	TRBD2	-	TRBV4-1
TGTGCCAGCAGCAGGACTAGCGGGGGTCACAATGAGCAGTTCTTC	CASSRTSGGHNEQFF	TRBJ2-1	TRBD2	-	TRBV7-3
TGTGCCAGTATGGGGACAGGGTCCTATAATTCACCCCTCCACTTT	CASMGTGSYNSPLHF	TRBJ1-6	TRBD1	-	TRBV19
TGCGCCAGCAGCCGGGTACAGGGTCATGGCTACACCTTC	CASSRVQGHGYTF	TRBJ1-2	-	-	TRBV5-1
TGTGCCAGCAGCCCCCAACGGCTGGGACTAGCCGACAATGAGCAGTTCTTC	CASSPQRLGLADNEQFF	TRBJ2-1	TRBD2	once	TRBV3-1/TRBV3-2
TGTGCCAGCTCACCAACGTCGGACAGTTACACTGAAGCTTTCTTT	CASSPTSDSYTEAFF	TRBJ1-1	-	-	TRBV18
TGTGCCAGCAGTGAGCACAGGGACAGCTATGGCTACACCTTC	CASSEHRDSYGYTF	TRBJ1-2	TRBD1	-	TRBV2
TGTGCCATCAGTGAGTCGGAAGGGCTAGCGGGAGTTGACGAGCAGTACTTC	CAISESEGLAGVDEQYF	TRBJ2-7	TRBD2	-	TRBV10-3
TGCGCCAGCAGCCAAGATAGCGGGGACGACTACGAGCAGTACTTC	CASSQDSGDDYEQYF	TRBJ2-7	TRBD2	-	TRBV4-1
TGTGCCAGCTCACGACAGGGAACCGATGAAAAACTGTTTTTT	CASSRQGTDEKLFF	TRBJ1-4	TRBD1	-	TRBV18
TGTGCCAGTAGCCAAACGACAGATAGCTATGGCTACACCTTC	CASSQTTDSYGYTF	TRBJ1-2	-	-	TRBV19
TGTGCCAGCAGTTACCAGCAGGGGGCTAATTCACCCCTCCACTTT	CASSYQQGANSPLHF	TRBJ1-6	TRBD1	-	TRBV6-5